One sample yielded the 14 T cell receptor beta chains listed below, sequenced in a study of T-cell memory formation after mild COVID-19. TCRdb called the 5' RACE reads again in MiXCR, with one record for every CDR3 protein. The data show roughly 350,000 distinct CDR3 sequences, with around 27% seen just once and roughly 14% held by the top ten. Input material: PBMCs or a T cell subset sorted from them (not recorded which). Receptors were obtained from an adult woman who had mild COVID-19 (a few samples of this study predate the infection). Cell type and time point are not known.

This clonotype occurred a few times. The chain carries TRBV7-9 and TRBJ2-3; no clear D. CDR3 length: 13 residues. Germline V gene data show CDR1 as SEHNR and CDR2 as FQNEAQ (reference sequence). Deletions cut 5 bases from V and 5 bases from J, with 11 bases between. CDR3 residues: CASSEGFLDTQYF. CDR3 bases: TGTGCCAGCAGCGAAGGGTTCCTAGATACGCAGTATTTT.

This clonotype has more than one count but fewer than ten. This chain joins TRBV6-2 or TRBV6-3 and TRBJ2-3; D is undetermined. The V and J ends lost 2 bases and 6 bases respectively, with 15 bases between them. CDR3 length equals 15 residues. In germline, CDR1 is MNHEY, CDR2 SVGEGT. In DNA form, the CDR3 reads TGTGCCAGCAGTTACAATCAACGGGCAAGGGATACGCAGTATTTT. This sequence encodes CASSYNQRARDTQYF.

This clonotype was picked up a small number of times. This chain links TRBV4-3 with TRBJ2-1; D is possibly TRBD2 (5 bases). V lost 0 bases to trimming and J lost 7 bases, with 13 bases between them. There are 15 residues in the CDR3. Germline V gene data show CDR1 as LGHNA and CDR2 as YSLEER. In DNA form, the CDR3 reads TGCGCCAGCAGCCAAGACTACCGGACTCAAAATGAGCAGTTCTTC. This codes for CASSQDYRTQNEQFF.

This chain joins TRBV7-9 and TRBJ1-1; D not resolved. Looked up from germline, CDR1 is SEHNR and CDR2 is FQNEAQ (reference sequence). The germline V and J ends were trimmed by 0 bases and 4 bases, with 9 bases remaining between them. The CDR3 covers 14 residues. The DNA of the CDR3 is TGTGCCAGCAGCTTAGCCGCTCACCTCACTGAAGCTTTCTTT. Its translation: CASSLAAHLTEAFF.

The chain links TRBV5-1 to TRBJ2-1; perhaps TRBD2 as D (6 bases). The V gene lost 0 bases and the J gene lost 10 bases, with 17 bases spanning the gap. The CDR3 spans 15 residues. Per the germline V gene, CDR1 is SGHRS and CDR2 is YFSETQ. Here the CDR3 reads CASSLEGTPSREQFF. The CDR3 DNA follows: TGCGCCAGCAGCTTGGAGGGGACTCCATCAAGGGAGCAGTTCTTC.

This clonotype was picked up a small number of times. CDR3 DNA sequence: TGTGCCAGCAGTGCAAGAGGTCTCGGGGAAGCTTTCTTT. This encodes CASSARGLGEAFF. The chain couples TRBV6-5 to TRBJ1-1; D gene ambiguous. CDR1 is MNHEY and CDR2 is SVGAGI in the germline V gene. Trimming cost V 5 bases and J 8 bases, with 15 bases left between them. The CDR3 consists of 13 residues.

The chain links TRBV7-9 to TRBJ1-6, with a weak D call TRBD1 (5 bases). This CDR3 comprises 15 residues. The V end lost 5 bases, the J end lost 7 bases, and 15 bases lay between the germline ends. CDR1 and CDR2 from the germline V gene are SEHNR and FQNEAQ (reference sequence). The CDR3 loop reads CASSPPGGRNSPLHF. DNA for the CDR3: TGTGCCAGCAGCCCGCCTGGGGGTCGGAATTCACCCCTCCACTTT.

This clonotype has a handful of counts. The genes are TRBV5-4 and TRBJ2-1, with a tentative D call TRBD2 (6 bases). The V end lost 7 bases, the J end lost 5 bases, and 19 bases lay between the germline ends. CDR1 SGHNT and CDR2 YYREEE come from the germline V gene (reference sequence). There are 15 residues in the CDR3. CDR3 sequence (DNA): TGTGCCAGCTCCCCCCCGGCTAGCGTCAACAATGAGCAGTTCTTC. This translates into CASSPPASVNNEQFF.

CDR3 amino acids: CASRIDRVGGYTF. In nucleotides, the CDR3 is TGTGCCAGCAGAATCGACAGGGTTGGAGGCTACACCTTC. The chain has TRBV6-2 or TRBV6-3 and TRBJ1-2; 7 positions match TRBD1. The CDR3 covers 13 residues. Germline V gene lookup returns CDR1 MNHEY and CDR2 SVGEGT. V was clipped by 6 bases and J by 8 bases; unmatched bases: 9.

The gene calls are TRBV5-1 and TRBJ2-2; D remains ambiguous. With 7 bases removed from V and 1 base from J, the gap between germline ends came to 11 bases. CDR3 length: 14 amino acids. Germline V lookup: CDR1 SGHRS, CDR2 YFSETQ. CDR3 in amino acids: CASAPDVNTGELFF. The DNA of the CDR3 is TGCGCCAGCGCACCGGATGTGAACACCGGGGAGCTGTTTTTT.

This clonotype was recorded only once. The chain links TRBV10-3 to TRBJ1-5; the D is unclear. The CDR3 spans 13 residues. V was pared by 3 bases and J by 6 bases, with 9 bases between. Germline V gene lookup returns CDR1 ENHRY and CDR2 SYGVKD. CDR3 amino acids: CAISELERQPQHF. In nucleotides, the CDR3 is TGTGCCATCAGTGAATTGGAGCGTCAGCCCCAGCATTTT.

The chain has TRBV12-3 or TRBV12-4 and TRBJ1-1; TRBD1 matches 10 bases. This CDR3 region has 14 residues. Losses at the gene ends were 4 bases for V and 7 bases for J; bases not matched to a gene: 6. CDR3 DNA sequence: TGTGCCAGCAGTTATAGGACAGGGGGTGTTGAAGCTTTCTTT. Translated: CASSYRTGGVEAFF.

This clonotype was counted between two and nine times. This chain uses TRBV24-1 with TRBJ2-4; 12 nucleotides line up with TRBD2. With V trimmed by 4 bases and J by 6 bases, 3 bases remained unmatched. CDR1 KGHDR and CDR2 SFDVKD come from the germline V gene. CDR3 size: 15 residues. The CDR3 region has the DNA TGTGCCACCAGTGACCAGACTAGCGGGGGAAACATTCAGTACTTC. This sequence encodes CATSDQTSGGNIQYF.

Only a few counts were recorded for this clonotype. The gene calls are TRBV12-3 or TRBV12-4 and TRBJ2-3; 9 bases map to TRBD1. V gave up 6 bases and J gave up 4 bases; unmatched junction bases: 5. This CDR3 comprises 14 residues. CDR3 DNA: TGTGCCAGCAGCCGAACAGGGGGCCCAGATACGCAGTATTTT. Protein product: CASSRTGGPDTQYF.